The following is a T cell receptor (beta chain) sequence with its context. Its antigen is unknown. This CDR3 contains 15 residues. V lost 5 bases and J lost 1, with 15 bases in between. Germline CDR1 GTSNPN, CDR2 SVGIG (reference sequence). These data are taken from a study of T cells in Graves' hyperthyroidism and ophthalmopathy. For the study at large: Peripheral blood was drawn at first diagnosis, prior to all treatment. Findings and caveats of the study: Through a model of 13 V-J features, ophthalmopathy was separated from stable hyperthyroidism. The model forecast ophthalmopathy, anticipating it by a median around 6.5 months before onset.

Amplification yielded TCR beta CDR3 regions, with RNA transcripts as the source. First-round RT-PCR with HTBI primers amplified the TCR CDR3 region. One entry per CDR3 protein, called by TCRdb with MiXCR from the multiplex PCR reads. The sample lists about 290,000 distinct CDR3 sequences; less than 15% were seen once. Exclusion of patients followed from uncontrolled infection, other autoimmune disease, pregnancy or lactation. Sequencing was done on a sample of blood. The TCR comes from a woman aged 25 to 39 with Graves' hyperthyroidism that later progressed to Graves' ophthalmopathy. The chain links TRBV30 to TRBJ1-3, with a possible D match to TRBD1 (5 bases). The DNA of the CDR3 is TGTGCCTGGGCTCAGGGTTTTGGGTCTGGAAACACCATATATTTT. Translated, it gives CAWAQGFGSGNTIYF.